A single sample gave rise to the 5 T cell receptor beta chains below, sequenced in a study of blood T cells in healthy people across ages. Alongside a J-beta primer mix, a sample-barcoded 5' primer served in a second PCR lasting about 7 to 11 cycles. TCRdb used MiXCR to reprocess the 5' RACE reads, holding one entry per CDR3 protein. Here the sample spans 730,000 or so distinct CDR3 sequences, about 40% being singletons. Sequenced: blood. These receptors all come from a woman between 55 and 75 years old in good health.

This clonotype has only a few counts. The chain combines TRBV5-1 with TRBJ2-4; 7 nucleotides match TRBD1. This CDR3 has 14 amino acids. Trimming cost V 2 bases and J 5 bases; bases outside gene matches: 4. Looked up from germline, CDR1 is SGHRS and CDR2 is YFSETQ. The CDR3 bases are TGCGCCAGCAGCTTTGGGACAGAAGAAAACATTCAGTACTTC. Amino acids: CASSFGTEENIQYF.

The chain uses TRBV5-1 and TRBJ1-1; 12 bases match TRBD1. Per germline, CDR1 SGHRS and CDR2 YFSETQ. This CDR3 is built from 14 residues. The V segment lost 4 bases and the J segment 5 bases; nucleotides outside the gene matches: 3. CDR3 in amino acids: CASSQGQGATEAFF. CDR3 nucleotide sequence: TGCGCCAGCAGCCAGGGACAGGGGGCGACTGAAGCTTTCTTT.

The chain couples TRBV5-6 to TRBJ2-1; 11 bases match TRBD2. Trimming took 7 bases from V and 1 from J; bases not matched to a gene: 10. From germline, CDR1 is SGHDT and CDR2 YYEEEE. This CDR3 has 17 amino acids. This CDR3 is CASSGTSGLASYNEQFF. Here the CDR3 DNA reads TGTGCCAGCTCCGGGACTAGCGGCTTAGCGTCCTACAATGAGCAGTTCTTC. The complete variable domain, with remaining parts taken from reference TRBV5-6 and TRBJ2-1, reads DAGVTQSPTHLIKTRGQQVTLRCSPKSGHDTVSWYQQALGQGPQFIFQYYEEEERQRGNFPDRFSGHQFPNYSSELNVNALLLGDSALYLCASSGTSGLASYNEQFFGPGTRLTVL.

V usage is TRBV5-1 and J usage is TRBJ1-1; a possible D gene is TRBD1 (6 bases). The germline V gene has CDR1 SGHRS and CDR2 YFSETQ. V was clipped by 3 bases and J by 4 bases, with 16 bases between them. This CDR3 has 15 amino acids. Written as DNA, the CDR3 is TGCGCCAGCAGCTGGGGAACAGGGAGTAGCACTGAAGCTTTCTTT. Translating gives CASSWGTGSSTEAFF. Variable domain in full (rest from reference TRBV5-1 and TRBJ1-1): KAGVTQTPRYLIKTRGQQVTLSCSPISGHRSVSWYQQTPGQGLQFLFEYFSETQRNKGNFPGRFSGRQFSNSRSEMNVSTLELGDSALYLCASSWGTGSSTEAFFGQGTRLTVV.

Concerning this clonotype: Just one base apart from a much larger clone, this may be a read error. The CDR3 protein is CASSLEATDTLYF. DNA of the CDR3: TGCGCCAGCAGCTTGGAGGCGACAGATACGCTGTATTTT. The V gene is TRBV5-1, the J gene TRBJ2-3; tentatively, D is TRBD1 (5 bases). The CDR3 contains 13 residues. The germline V gene encodes CDR1 SGHRS and CDR2 YFSETQ.